This T cell receptor (beta chain) is from a study of blood T cell repertoires in COVID-19. Study at large: The study drew acute and convalescent COVID-19 samples from the United States, Italy and Spain. T cells, B-cell-depleted T cells, or PBMCs provided the cDNA or gDNA that served as material.

Study processing details: How many nucleated cells were present was estimated from reference gene primer amplification. Data came from immunoSEQ multiplex PCR; TCRdb stores just in-frame clones and leaves some out. V, J and clone size were drawn from that table, and D and trimming were deduced from the DNA. The sample lists about 150,000 clones, approximately 86% seen once, with around 3.5% in the top ten. Trimming removed 1 base at V and 6 bases at J, with 15 bases between. The CDR3 totals 15 residues. Germline values: CDR1 SGHVS, CDR2 FNYEAQ. Sequencing was carried out using peripheral blood. J is TRBJ2-5 and V is TRBV7-6; a weak D match, TRBD1 (6 bases). This TCR derives from a man in his 70s with acute or convalescent COVID-19. The CDR3 region has the DNA TGTGCCAGCAGCTTAGACTCGACCAGGGGTCAGACCCAGTACTTC. Its translation: CASSLDSTRGQTQYF.